This entry describes one T cell receptor (beta chain). Its matching antigen is unknown. The data originate from a study of CXCR3-negative and CXCR3-positive naive CD8 T cells. Looking at the study overall: Each library gave roughly 1.6 +/- 0.3 million of about 140 million TRB reads.

Each TRB cDNA library was prepared by 5' RACE (with UMI labels). TCRdb re-called the 5' RACE reads; one entry per CDR3 protein, DNA not given. The sample spans tens of thousands of distinct CDR3 sequences; the ten largest clones claim roughly 1.6%. The CDR3 has 18 amino acids. General study results and limits: Memory, not naive, CXCR3-negative and CXCR3-positive cells differed in TRBV-TRBJ usage.

Definition of naive CD8+ T cells rested on a CD45RO-CCR7+CD27+CD95- profile. The sequence derives from a human donor in good health. Some clones in this sample may be carry-over from other donors' samples. The chain couples TRBV21-1 to TRBJ1-5; TCRdb selects TRBD1, and the lack of DNA leaves this call unchecked. TRBV21-1 is labeled a pseudogene. Sequences were obtained from naive CXCR3- CD8+ T cells from blood. Indicated subset: CD45RO-CCR7+CD27+CD95- naive CD8+ T cells lacking CXCR3 (TNR3-). The CDR3 loop reads CASSKGDPGTLSNQPQHF.